These T cell receptor beta chains were read from a single sample in a study of T cells after yellow fever vaccination. TCRdb re-called the 5' RACE reads with MiXCR, one entry per CDR3 protein. The sample carries 140,000 to 150,000 distinct CDR3 sequences, less than 8.5% recorded once. This specimen was CD4+ T cells sorted from PBMCs, taken 10 days after the yellow fever booster vaccination. These receptors were obtained from a man aged 25-45 years who received the YFV17D yellow fever vaccine. Both conserved end residues are part of each CDR3. The D gene is left open where the match is weak. Expanded clones get a size class; other rows say once, few or many, or leave the size out.

clone_size	d_call	v_call	j_call	cdr3_nt	cdr3_aa
many	TRBD2	TRBV7-2	TRBJ2-1	TGTGCCAGCAGCTATGGGACTAGCGGGCGGAACAATGAGCAGTTCTTC	CASSYGTSGRNNEQFF
many	.	TRBV7-9	TRBJ2-1	TGTGCCAGCACTCAAGGACCTTACAATGAGCAGTTCTTC	CASTQGPYNEQFF
many	.	TRBV15	TRBJ2-7	TGTGCCACCAGCGCACAAACCGGGACGGAGTATAACGAGCAGTACTTC	CATSAQTGTEYNEQYF
many	.	TRBV14	TRBJ2-7	TGTGCCAGCAGCCAAAATCGTCTAGCGTCCCACGAGCAGTACTTC	CASSQNRLASHEQYF
few	.	TRBV7-8	TRBJ2-3	TGTGCCAGCAGCTTGACCGGGACTCAGAAGAACACAGATACGCAGTATTTT	CASSLTGTQKNTDTQYF
many	TRBD1	TRBV29-1	TRBJ2-1	TGCAGCGTTACGGGACAGGGTTACGATGAGCAGTTCTTC	CSVTGQGYDEQFF
many	TRBD2	TRBV5-1	TRBJ2-1	TGCGCCAGCAGCTTGACGACTAGCGGGAGTAGTGCGCAGTTCTTC	CASSLTTSGSSAQFF
many	TRBD2	TRBV12-3/TRBV12-4	TRBJ2-1	TGTGCCAGCAGTTTAGAGCGGGAGATAAATGAGCAGTTCTTC	CASSLEREINEQFF
many	TRBD1	TRBV7-8	TRBJ1-4	TGTGCCAGCAGCTCCCGACAGGGCCCTAATGAAAAACTGTTTTTT	CASSSRQGPNEKLFF
many	TRBD1	TRBV5-1	TRBJ2-3	TGCGCCAGCAGCCAGGACAGGAAATTATCAGATACGCAGTATTTT	CASSQDRKLSDTQYF
many	.	TRBV11-2	TRBJ2-1	TGTGCCAGCAGCCCCCGACTAGAAAGCAGTGAGCAGTTCTTC	CASSPRLESSEQFF
.	TRBD2	TRBV7-9	TRBJ2-1	TGTGCCAGCAGCCGTATAATTGGCGGGAGGGGACCGTTCAGCGATGAGCAGTTCTTC	CASSRIIGGRGPFSDEQFF
many	TRBD2	TRBV7-9	TRBJ2-5	TGTGCCAGCAGCTTAGCCCTAGCGGGCATAGAGACCCAGTACTTC	CASSLALAGIETQYF
many	TRBD2	TRBV20-1	TRBJ2-7	TGCAGTGCTGGGGGACTAGCGGACTACGAGCAGTACTTC	CSAGGLADYEQYF
.	TRBD2	TRBV20-1	TRBJ2-7	TGCAGTGCCCCAGTAGCGGGAGTAAATTACGAGCAGTACTTC	CSAPVAGVNYEQYF
many	.	TRBV20-1	TRBJ2-2	TGCAGTGCTAGAGTCCCGGGAGTGGACACCGGGGAGCTGTTTTTT	CSARVPGVDTGELFF
.	.	TRBV12-3/TRBV12-4	TRBJ1-2	TGTGCCAGCAGTTTGACAGGCAACTATGGCTACACCTTC	CASSLTGNYGYTF
many	.	TRBV6-2/TRBV6-3	TRBJ1-1	TGTGCCAGCAGTAAAACAGGTTCCGGCACTGAAGCTTTCTTT	CASSKTGSGTEAFF
many	.	TRBV10-1	TRBJ2-2	TGCGCCAGCAGTTTATCTAACACCGGGGAGCTGTTTTTT	CASSLSNTGELFF
many	.	TRBV5-1	TRBJ2-7	TGCGCCAGCAGCTTGGGCAGAGTCCCGCCTTACGAGCAGTACTTC	CASSLGRVPPYEQYF
few	TRBD2	TRBV7-6	TRBJ2-7	TGTGCCAGCAGCTTAGATCCTAGCGGGAGGGAGCAGTACTTC	CASSLDPSGREQYF
few	TRBD2	TRBV12-3/TRBV12-4	TRBJ2-1	TGTGCCAGCAGTTTATTCGGACTAGCGGACAATGAGCAGTTCTTC	CASSLFGLADNEQFF
many	TRBD2	TRBV12-3/TRBV12-4	TRBJ2-7	TGTGCCAGCAGCCTGGGGGGGAGTCTCGCCGAGCAGTACTTC	CASSLGGSLAEQYF
few	TRBD2	TRBV5-6	TRBJ2-3	TGTGCCAGCAGCCGAACCGGGACTAGCGGGAGGTACACAGATACGCAGTATTTT	CASSRTGTSGRYTDTQYF
many	.	TRBV20-1	TRBJ1-2	TGCAGTGCTAGAGATGGCCGAACTTATGGCTACACCTTC	CSARDGRTYGYTF
.	.	TRBV28	TRBJ2-5	TGTGCCAGCAGTCCACGAGCGCTGACAGGGACCCAGTACTTC	CASSPRALTGTQYF
many	.	TRBV5-1	TRBJ2-7	TGCGCCAGCAGAGAAAGCGGAAGAGTACACGAGCAGTACTTC	CASRESGRVHEQYF
many	.	TRBV5-4	TRBJ2-5	TGTGCCAGCAGCTTTGCCTCCCGAGAGACCCAGTACTTC	CASSFASRETQYF
many	.	TRBV24-1	TRBJ1-2	TGTGCCACCAGTGATTCATCGACAGGCCCAGCTAACTATGGCTACACCTTC	CATSDSSTGPANYGYTF
many	TRBD2	TRBV29-1	TRBJ2-7	TGCAGCGCGGGAGGGGGAGGGAATACCTACGAGCAGTACTTC	CSAGGGGNTYEQYF
many	TRBD1	TRBV10-3	TRBJ2-7	TGTGCCATCAGGGCCGGGACAGGGGCAGGGGAGCAGTACTTC	CAIRAGTGAGEQYF
many	.	TRBV15	TRBJ2-5	TGTGCCACCAGCAGTGTTGGTGAGACCCAGTACTTC	CATSSVGETQYF
many	.	TRBV28	TRBJ2-1	TGTGCCAGCAGTTCTTTCGGGACTTTCTACAATGAGCAGTTCTTC	CASSSFGTFYNEQFF
few	.	TRBV28	TRBJ1-4	TGTGCCAGCAGTTTTCGGGGCGAAAAACTGTTTTTT	CASSFRGEKLFF
.	.	TRBV28	TRBJ2-5	TGTGCCAGCGCCATACCGGGACGGCAAGAGACCCAGTACTTC	CASAIPGRQETQYF
.	TRBD1	TRBV11-2	TRBJ1-6	TGTGCCAGCAGCTTGGACAGGGCCGTTAATTCACCCCTCCACTTT	CASSLDRAVNSPLHF
many	TRBD1	TRBV20-1	TRBJ1-1	TGCAGTGCCCACCGGGACAGGTTAGCTGAAGCTTTCTTT	CSAHRDRLAEAFF
few	.	TRBV5-5	TRBJ2-4	TGTGCCAGCGCTCCGGTCGGGGGTGGAGCCAAAAACATTCAGTACTTC	CASAPVGGGAKNIQYF
many	.	TRBV5-1	TRBJ1-2	TGCGCCAGCAGCTTGGCCCCGGGACGGAAAAACTATGGCTACACCTTC	CASSLAPGRKNYGYTF
many	.	TRBV21-1	TRBJ2-7	TGTGCCAGCAGCTTCCAGACCCCCTACGAGCAGTACTTC	CASSFQTPYEQYF